A single sample gave rise to the 10 T cell receptor beta chains below, sequenced in a study of blood T cell repertoires in COVID-19 (dated by TCRdb to 2020 to 2021). Libraries were prepared through the immunoSEQ multiplex PCR assay. In its TCRdb copy, this immuneACCESS table keeps in-frame sequences only and misses some clones. Where compared with another copy, unresolved V genes explain less than half of these, and the others have no known cause. This sample gives tens of thousands of clones in total; approximately 88% of them show up just once. The ten largest clones add up to around 2.9% of the sample. Sequencing was carried out using peripheral blood. These receptors were obtained from a man in his fifties with COVID-19, enrolled during active disease.

The chain carries TRBV7-8 and TRBJ2-7; 8 bases map to TRBD1. This CDR3 has 17 residues. CDR1 is SGHVS, CDR2 FQNEAQ, per germline. Trimming cost V 5 bases and J 6 bases; bases outside gene matches: 18. CDR3 sequence (DNA): TGTGCCAGCAGCGCCAAATCCGGACAGGGAAGAGTTCGCGAGCAGTACTTC. Translating it yields CASSAKSGQGRVREQYF.

The gene calls are TRBV6-5 and TRBJ2-3, with 8 bases lining up with TRBD2. CDR1 MNHEY and CDR2 SVGAGI come from the germline V gene. V dropped 6 bases and J dropped 6; count of bases not matched to a gene: 8. The CDR3 spans 14 residues. CDR3 region: CASRGSGGVDTQYF. The CDR3 DNA reads TGTGCCAGCAGGGGGAGCGGGGGTGTTGATACGCAGTATTTT.

The CDR3 sequence is CASSESLGLSGNTIYF. The CDR3 DNA sequence: TGTGCCAGCAGCGAGTCCCTGGGACTTTCTGGAAACACCATATATTTT. The J gene is TRBJ1-3, the V gene TRBV9; D is perhaps TRBD1 (5 bases). Germline-derived CDR1 and CDR2 are SGDLS and YYNGEE. CDR3 length equals 16 residues. V was trimmed by 3 bases and J by 1 base, leaving 14 bases between them. Filled out from reference TRBV9 and TRBJ1-3, the complete variable domain reads DSGVTQTPKHLITATGQRVTLRCSPRSGDLSVYWYQQSLDQGLQFLIQYYNGEERAKGNILERFSAQQFPDLHSELNLSSLELGDSALYFCASSESLGLSGNTIYFGEGSWLTVV.

The chain is built from TRBV4-2 and TRBJ2-7, with D uncertain. This CDR3 is built from 13 residues. V was trimmed by 0 bases and J by 2 bases, leaving 5 bases between them. Germline V gene lookup returns CDR1 LGHNA and CDR2 YNFKEQ. This CDR3 is CASSQESTYEQYF. Written as DNA, the CDR3 is TGTGCCAGCAGCCAAGAGTCCACCTACGAGCAGTACTTC.

This clone was found a few times. This rearrangement joins TRBV24-1 to TRBJ1-1; D is perhaps TRBD1 (6 bases). The germline V and J ends were trimmed by 5 bases and 0 bases, with 9 bases remaining between them. The CDR3 loop spans 14 amino acids. CDR1 and CDR2 from the germline V gene are KGHDR and SFDVKD. Written as DNA, the CDR3 is TGTGCCACCAGTGCTGCAGGGGTGAACACTGAAGCTTTCTTT. Protein: CATSAAGVNTEAFF.

CDR3 sequence (DNA): TGTGCCAGCAGCCAATCCGGGACTAGCGGAGATACGCAGTATTTT. Its translation is CASSQSGTSGDTQYF. The V and J genes are TRBV4-2 and TRBJ2-3; 11 bases are a match to TRBD2. CDR3 length: 15 residues. Unmatched junction bases numbered 3, after V lost 2 bases and J lost 5 bases. Germline V lookup: CDR1 LGHNA, CDR2 YNFKEQ.

This clone was seen ten or more times. Written as DNA, the CDR3 is TGTGCCAGCAGTTACGGGGAGGAGAGCACTGAAGCTTTCTTT. Translated: CASSYGEESTEAFF. This rearrangement joins TRBV6-5 to TRBJ1-1; D unclear. Looked up from germline, CDR1 is MNHEY and CDR2 is SVGAGI. This CDR3 has 14 amino acids. V was trimmed by 2 bases and J by 4 bases, leaving 11 bases between them.

J is TRBJ1-2 and V is TRBV3-1 (or the pseudogene TRBV3-2); D gene uncertain. Trimming stripped 2 bases from V and 4 bases from J, with 17 bases between. Germline CDR1 and CDR2: LGHDT and YNNKEL (reference sequence). CDR3 length equals 16 residues. CDR3 amino acids: CASSQYRETGPYGYTF. DNA for the CDR3: TGTGCCAGCAGCCAATACCGGGAAACTGGGCCCTATGGCTACACCTTC.

This clone was picked up one time. The chain is built from TRBV5-1 and TRBJ2-7; 10 nucleotides align to TRBD1. The V gene's germline CDR1 is SGHRS and CDR2 YFSETQ. The CDR3 contains 14 residues. The V segment lost 4 bases and the J segment 7 bases; nucleotides outside the gene matches: 8. The chain's CDR3 is CASSRDRGLSEQYF. The DNA for the CDR3 is TGCGCCAGCAGCCGTGACAGGGGGCTAAGTGAGCAGTACTTC.

The chain joins TRBV7-8 to TRBJ2-7; a weak D match, TRBD1 (6 bases). CDR3 length: 16 residues. Trimming cost V 5 bases and J 3 bases, with 20 bases left between them. Germline V gene lookup returns CDR1 SGHVS and CDR2 FQNEAQ. The CDR3 nucleotides read TGTGCCAGCAGCCCCCTTGAAGGGGGAGTCCGCTACGAGCAGTACTTC. This translates into CASSPLEGGVRYEQYF.